This entry lists 8 T cell receptor beta chains sequenced from one sample in a study of cytomegalovirus exposure and HLA in healthy donors. With 60 Vbeta and 13 Jbeta primers, the PCR was carried out. Here immunoSEQ multiplex PCR was the method, and the copy in TCRdb shows in-frame clones only, minus some. Of about 120,000 clones listed, approximately 76% are singletons. Specimen: PBMCs. Every receptor here comes from a man in his sixties in good health and CMV-seropositive.

The gene calls are TRBV6-6 and TRBJ2-7, with 8 bases identical to TRBD1. The germline CDR1 and CDR2 sequences are MNHNY and SVGAGI (reference sequence). With 5 bases clipped from V and 3 bases from J, the junction kept 6 bases outside the gene matches. This CDR3 contains 14 residues. CDR3 in amino acids: CASSQRQGIYEQYF. The CDR3 DNA reads as TGTGCCAGCAGTCAGAGACAGGGGATCTACGAGCAGTACTTC.

V usage is TRBV28 and J usage is TRBJ2-5, with 8 bases matching TRBD2. Trimming cost V 6 bases and J 5 bases; bases outside gene matches: 8. CDR1 is MDHEN and CDR2 is SYDVKM in the germline V gene. This CDR3 contains 14 residues. The CDR3 sequence is CASRPGGARETQYF. The CDR3, as DNA: TGTGCCAGCAGACCCGGGGGGGCGAGGGAGACCCAGTACTTC.

The chain joins TRBV6-1 to TRBJ1-2, with D possibly being TRBD1 (6 bases). Germline V CDR1 and CDR2: MNHNS, SASEGT. Trimming shortened V by 4 bases and J by 4 bases, and 10 bases separated the two germline ends. This CDR3 comprises 13 residues. The CDR3 DNA reads TGTGCCAGCAGTGTGACAGGTGTCTATGGCTACACCTTC. This encodes CASSVTGVYGYTF.

The chain joins TRBV11-2 to TRBJ1-2; TRBD1 agrees at 8 bases. Trimming took 1 base from V and 6 from J; bases not matched to a gene: 7. The CDR3 extends over 15 amino acids. Looked up from germline, CDR1 is SGHAT and CDR2 is FQNNGV. In DNA, the CDR3 is TGTGCCAGCAGCTTAGCCGGGACAGGATTAAATGGCTACACCTTC. It specifies CASSLAGTGLNGYTF.

The chain carries TRBV30 and TRBJ1-5; a possible D gene is TRBD1 (5 bases). Germline CDR1 and CDR2: GTSNPN and SVGIG (reference sequence). Trimming took 5 bases from V and 9 from J, leaving 17 bases between them. The CDR3 is 13 residues long. CDR3 DNA sequence: TGTGCCTGGGGAGACAGTCCGACGGGGCCCCAGCATTTT. Translation: CAWGDSPTGPQHF.

This sequence joins TRBV10-1 and TRBJ1-1; D not certain. The CDR3 runs to 13 residues. The V gene lost 9 bases and the J gene lost 1 base, with 12 bases spanning the gap. In germline, CDR1 is WNHNN, CDR2 SYGVQD (reference sequence). The CDR3 DNA follows: TGCGCCAGATGGGCCTTTCGGAACACTGAAGCTTTCTTT. Translation: CARWAFRNTEAFF.

V usage is TRBV5-4 and J usage is TRBJ1-2, with D possibly matching TRBD1 (6 bases). V lost 5 bases and J lost 2, with 10 bases in between. CDR3 length equals 13 residues. Germline CDR1 reads SGHNT; CDR2 reads YYREEE (reference sequence). The CDR3 reads CASSFDRNYGYTF. DNA for the CDR3: TGTGCCAGCAGTTTCGACAGGAACTATGGCTACACCTTC. The whole variable domain, remainder taken from reference TRBV5-4 and TRBJ1-2, is ETGVTQSPTHLIKTRGQQVTLRCSSQSGHNTVSWYQQALGQGPQFIFQYYREEENGRGNFPPRFSGLQFPNYSSELNVNALELDDSALYLCASSFDRNYGYTFGSGTRLTVV.

A few counts support this clone. This chain joins TRBV14 and TRBJ2-2, with D possibly being TRBD1 (6 bases). The V gene lost 4 bases and the J gene lost 5 bases, with 17 bases spanning the gap. The CDR3 consists of 16 residues. The germline gives CDR1 SGHDN, CDR2 FVKESK. The CDR3 region is CASSLTSGVRTGELFF. Written as DNA, the CDR3 is TGTGCCAGCAGCCTCACGTCAGGGGTTAGGACCGGGGAGCTGTTTTTT.